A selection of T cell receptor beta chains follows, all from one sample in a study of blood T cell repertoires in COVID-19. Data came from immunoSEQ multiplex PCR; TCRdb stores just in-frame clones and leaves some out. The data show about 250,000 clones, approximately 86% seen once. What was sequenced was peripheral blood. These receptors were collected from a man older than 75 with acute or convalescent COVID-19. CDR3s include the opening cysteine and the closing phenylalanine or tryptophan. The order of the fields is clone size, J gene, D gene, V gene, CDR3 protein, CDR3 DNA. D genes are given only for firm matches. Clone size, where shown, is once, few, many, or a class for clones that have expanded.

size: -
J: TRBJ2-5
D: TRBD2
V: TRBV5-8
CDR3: CASSTGLAGREETQYF
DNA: TGTGCCAGCAGCACCGGACTAGCGGGGAGGGAGGAGACCCAGTACTTC

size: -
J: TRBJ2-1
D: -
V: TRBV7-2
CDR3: CASSPLTGFQNEQFF
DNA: TGTGCCAGCAGCCCCCTCACAGGGTTCCAGAATGAGCAGTTCTTC

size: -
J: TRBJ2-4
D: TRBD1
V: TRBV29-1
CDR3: CSVEGTGAFAAKNIQYF
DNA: TGCAGCGTTGAAGGAACAGGGGCTTTCGCGGCCAAAAACATTCAGTACTTC

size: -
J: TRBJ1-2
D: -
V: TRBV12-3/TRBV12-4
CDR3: CASSLQGPYGYTF
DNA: TGTGCCAGCAGTTTACAGGGGCCTTATGGCTACACCTTC

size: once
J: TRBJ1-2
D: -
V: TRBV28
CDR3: CASIPGGANYGYTF
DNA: TGTGCCAGCATTCCGGGGGGAGCCAACTATGGCTACACCTTC

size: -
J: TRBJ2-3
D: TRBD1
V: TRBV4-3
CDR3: CASSQEDRVGTDTQYF
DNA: TGCGCCAGCAGCCAAGAGGACAGGGTTGGCACAGATACGCAGTATTTT

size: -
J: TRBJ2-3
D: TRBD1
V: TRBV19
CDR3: CASSGTGGADTQYF
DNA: TGTGCCAGTAGTGGGACAGGGGGCGCAGATACGCAGTATTTT

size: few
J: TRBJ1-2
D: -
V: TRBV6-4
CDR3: CASSDRDIRGYTF
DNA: TGTGCCAGCAGTGACCGGGATATCCGTGGCTACACCTTC

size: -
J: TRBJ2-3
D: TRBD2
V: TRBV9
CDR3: CASSEGLAGGRSTDTQYF
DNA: TGTGCCAGCAGCGAAGGGCTAGCGGGGGGGCGGAGCACAGATACGCAGTATTTT

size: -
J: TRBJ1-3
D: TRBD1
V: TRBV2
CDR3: CASRRTGLGGNTIYF
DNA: TGTGCCAGCAGAAGGACAGGGCTGGGTGGAAACACCATATATTTT

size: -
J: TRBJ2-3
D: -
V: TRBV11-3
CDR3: CASSLDSADTQYF
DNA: TGTGCCAGCAGCTTAGATAGCGCAGATACGCAGTATTTT

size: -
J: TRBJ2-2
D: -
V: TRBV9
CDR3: CASSVDIPGHIPGELFF
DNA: TGTGCCAGCAGCGTAGACATTCCGGGACATATCCCCGGGGAGCTGTTTTTT

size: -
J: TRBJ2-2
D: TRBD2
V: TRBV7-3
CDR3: CASSSGLAGAIGELFF
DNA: TGTGCCAGCAGCTCGGGACTAGCGGGAGCGATCGGGGAGCTGTTTTTT

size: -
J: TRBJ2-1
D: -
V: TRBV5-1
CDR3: CASSLETAGSYNEQFF
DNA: TGCGCCAGCAGCTTGGAGACGGCGGGGTCCTACAATGAGCAGTTCTTC

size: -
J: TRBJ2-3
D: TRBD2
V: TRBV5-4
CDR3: CASSARLAGGTDTQYF
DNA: TGTGCCAGCAGCGCCCGACTAGCGGGGGGCACAGATACGCAGTATTTT

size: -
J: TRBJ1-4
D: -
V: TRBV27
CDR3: CASSLGAGVEKLFF
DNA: TGTGCCAGCAGCTTGGGGGCAGGGGTAGAAAAACTGTTTTTT

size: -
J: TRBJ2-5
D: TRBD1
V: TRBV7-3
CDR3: CASAEHPTGRETQYF
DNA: TGTGCCAGCGCTGAACACCCGACAGGGCGAGAGACCCAGTACTTC

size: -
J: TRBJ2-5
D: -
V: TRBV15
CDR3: CATSREVEWETQYF
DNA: TGTGCCACCAGCAGAGAGGTAGAGTGGGAGACCCAGTACTTC

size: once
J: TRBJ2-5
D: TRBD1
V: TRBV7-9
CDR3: CASSRGQLETQYF
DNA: TGTGCCAGCAGCAGGGGACAGCTAGAGACCCAGTACTTC

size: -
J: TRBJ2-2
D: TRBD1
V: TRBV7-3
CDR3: CASSLLTGHTGELFF
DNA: TGTGCCAGCAGCTTACTGACAGGGCACACCGGGGAGCTGTTTTTT

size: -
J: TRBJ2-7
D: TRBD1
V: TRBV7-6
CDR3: CASSSTGSPYEQYF
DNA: TGTGCCAGCAGCTCGACAGGGTCCCCTTACGAGCAGTACTTC

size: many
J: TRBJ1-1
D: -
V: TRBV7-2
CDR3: CASSLQGMNTEAFF
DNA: TGTGCCAGCAGCTTGCAGGGGATGAACACTGAAGCTTTCTTT

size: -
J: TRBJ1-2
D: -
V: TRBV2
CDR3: CASRGADYGYTF
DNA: TGTGCCAGCAGGGGGGCGGACTATGGCTACACCTTC

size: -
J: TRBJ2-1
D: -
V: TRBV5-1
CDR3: CASSLGPVGRKNEQFF
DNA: TGCGCCAGCAGCTTGGGGCCGGTGGGGCGCAAGAATGAGCAGTTCTTC

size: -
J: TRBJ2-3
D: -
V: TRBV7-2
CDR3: CASSLNLGGTDTQYF
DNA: TGTGCCAGCAGCTTAAACCTAGGGGGAACAGATACGCAGTATTTT

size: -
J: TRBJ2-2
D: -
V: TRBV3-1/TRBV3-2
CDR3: CASSLRGLQRTGELFF
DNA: TGTGCCAGCAGCCTACGAGGACTGCAGAGAACCGGGGAGCTGTTTTTT

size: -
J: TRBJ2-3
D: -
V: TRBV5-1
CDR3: CASSWTGDTDTQYF
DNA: TGCGCCAGCAGCTGGACGGGGGACACAGATACGCAGTATTTT

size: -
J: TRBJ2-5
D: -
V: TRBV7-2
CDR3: CASSLVWDFQETQYF
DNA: TGTGCCAGCAGCTTAGTGTGGGACTTTCAAGAGACCCAGTACTTC

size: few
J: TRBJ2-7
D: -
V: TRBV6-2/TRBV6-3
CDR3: CASSYLQDGSYEQYF
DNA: TGTGCCAGCAGTTACTTACAGGACGGATCCTACGAGCAGTACTTC

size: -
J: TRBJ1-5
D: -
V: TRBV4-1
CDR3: CASSQGSGVEGNQPQHF
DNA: TGCGCCAGCAGCCAAGGTTCCGGGGTAGAAGGCAATCAGCCCCAGCATTTT

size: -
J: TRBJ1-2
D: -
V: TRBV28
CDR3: CASRTVPYGYTF
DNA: TGTGCCAGCCGGACAGTCCCCTATGGCTACACCTTC

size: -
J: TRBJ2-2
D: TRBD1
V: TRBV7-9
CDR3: CASSQLDRANTGELFF
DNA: TGTGCCAGCAGCCAACTCGACAGGGCGAACACCGGGGAGCTGTTTTTT

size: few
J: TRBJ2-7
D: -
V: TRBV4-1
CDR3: CASSFQGYNEQYF
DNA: TGCGCCAGCAGCTTTCAGGGGTATAACGAGCAGTACTTC